One sample yielded the 17 T cell receptor beta chains listed below, sequenced in a study of blood T cell repertoires in COVID-19. TCRdb's copy holds only in-frame clones and misses some; the assay was immunoSEQ multiplex PCR. This table holds 70,000 to 85,000 clones, more than 75% found once. The sample taken for sequencing was peripheral blood. All receptors derive from an older woman with acute or convalescent COVID-19.

The chain uses TRBV15 and TRBJ2-5, with D uncertain. The length of the CDR3 is 12 residues. Germline CDR1 LNHNV, CDR2 YYDKDF (reference sequence). Trimming removed 0 bases at V and 8 bases at J, with 7 bases between. The CDR3 DNA is TGTGCCACCAGCAGAGATAGGAGAACCCAGTACTTC. Translating it yields CATSRDRRTQYF.

The chain couples TRBV6-2 or TRBV6-3 to TRBJ1-1, with D possibly matching TRBD1 (5 bases). Germline V gives CDR1 MNHEY, CDR2 SVGEGT. The CDR3 is made up of 16 amino acids. Trimming stripped 2 bases from V and 1 base from J, with 14 bases between. The CDR3 loop reads CASSYPLWGSNTEAFF. CDR3 sequence (DNA): TGTGCCAGCAGTTACCCCTTGTGGGGCTCGAACACTGAAGCTTTCTTT.

V and J are TRBV18 and TRBJ2-1; 10 positions agree with TRBD2. This CDR3 has 18 amino acids. The J segment lost 4 bases and the V segment lost 0 bases, leaving 9 bases of the junction unmatched. Germline CDR1 KGHSH, CDR2 LQKENI. The CDR3 here is CASSPPTSGTNLYNEQFF. The CDR3 DNA reads as TGTGCCAGCTCACCACCAACTAGCGGGACGAACCTTTACAATGAGCAGTTCTTC. Full variable domain (missing parts from reference TRBV18 and TRBJ2-1): NAGVMQNPRHLVRRRGQEARLRCSPMKGHSHVYWYRQLPEEGLKFMVYLQKENIIDESGMPKERFSAEFPKEGPSILRIQQVVRGDSAAYFCASSPPTSGTNLYNEQFFGPGTRLTVL.

This clone was recorded a few times. The chain combines TRBV4-1 with TRBJ1-1, with D unresolved. CDR1 MGHRA and CDR2 YSYEKL come from the germline V gene. Trimming took 6 bases from V and 4 from J, leaving 18 bases between them. The CDR3 covers 15 residues. CDR3 amino acids: CASRSGIKGSTEAFF. The CDR3 region has the DNA TGCGCCAGCAGATCGGGAATAAAAGGGAGCACTGAAGCTTTCTTT.

The gene calls are TRBV3-1 (or the pseudogene TRBV3-2) and TRBJ1-2; weak D call: TRBD1 (5 bases). The CDR3 is made up of 16 amino acids. Trimming pared 1 base from V and 7 bases from J, leaving 19 bases between. Germline lookup yields CDR1 LGHDT and CDR2 YNNKEL (reference sequence). The chain's CDR3 is CASSQVPGPGVTGYTF. In DNA, the CDR3 is TGTGCCAGCAGCCAAGTACCGGGACCGGGGGTAACTGGCTACACCTTC.

The table lists this clone with a count of one. The chain is built from TRBV9 and TRBJ2-2, with D perhaps matching TRBD2 (6 bases). V was shortened by 4 bases and J by 1 base, with 14 bases between the two germline ends. CDR3 size: 16 residues. Germline V gene lookup returns CDR1 SGDLS and CDR2 YYNGEE. The DNA of the CDR3 is TGTGCCAGCAGCCCCCGGGAGCGGTTGAACACCGGGGAGCTGTTTTTT. This sequence encodes CASSPRERLNTGELFF.

This clone turned up a few times. The gene calls are TRBV27 and TRBJ1-5; 7 bases fit TRBD1. V dropped 8 bases and J dropped 3; count of bases not matched to a gene: 7. CDR3 size: 14 residues. Germline V lookup: CDR1 MNHEY, CDR2 SMNVEV (reference sequence). The CDR3 sequence: CASADRAHNQPQHF. CDR3 DNA sequence: TGTGCCAGCGCCGACAGGGCCCACAATCAGCCCCAGCATTTT.

The chain links TRBV2 to TRBJ2-5; a possible D gene is TRBD1 (5 bases). The CDR3 sequence is 14 residues long. The V and J ends lost 5 bases and 7 bases respectively, with 17 bases between them. Germline V gene lookup returns CDR1 SNHLY and CDR2 FYNNEI. The CDR3 bases are TGTGCCAGCAGTTCCTACGACGGGCAGGGGACCCAGTACTTC. Translated: CASSSYDGQGTQYF.

In its sample, this clone was seen a few times. The chain combines TRBV5-5 with TRBJ2-7; unclear D gene. Germline assignment: CDR1 SGHKS and CDR2 YYEKEE (reference sequence). Trimming removed 0 bases at V and 2 bases at J, with 6 bases between. The CDR3 runs 13 residues. The CDR3 region is CASSLGLPYEQYF. The DNA of the CDR3 is TGTGCCAGCAGCTTGGGTCTACCCTACGAGCAGTACTTC.

This clone was seen just once. The CDR3 protein is CASSYERGAYEQYF. The CDR3 DNA sequence: TGTGCCAGCAGTTACGAGCGGGGGGCCTACGAGCAGTACTTC. This chain links TRBV6-2 or TRBV6-3 with TRBJ2-7; 9 nucleotides line up with TRBD2. The germline V gene has CDR1 MNHEY and CDR2 SVGEGT. V lost 2 bases and J lost 2; bases outside the gene matches: 1. This CDR3 spans 14 amino acids.

V is TRBV4-2 and J is TRBJ1-2; 10 positions agree with TRBD1. V gave up 4 bases and J gave up 6 bases; unmatched junction bases: 5. The germline V gene encodes CDR1 LGHNA and CDR2 YNFKEQ. CDR3 length: 14 amino acids. CDR3 coding DNA: TGTGCCAGCAGCCCCTATGGGACAGGGGATGGCTACACCTTC. This encodes CASSPYGTGDGYTF.

The chain links TRBV11-2 to TRBJ2-7; D possibly corresponds to TRBD1 (6 bases). Germline CDR1 and CDR2: SGHAT and FQNNGV. Trimming removed 2 bases from V and 1 base from J, with 12 bases in between. The CDR3 sequence is 15 residues long. CDR3 sequence: CASSLQGIGSYEQYF. The CDR3 DNA follows: TGTGCCAGCAGCTTACAGGGGATTGGATCCTACGAGCAGTACTTC.

The V call is TRBV6-5, the J call TRBJ2-5; TRBD2 is a possible D gene (7 bases). V lost 2 bases and J 4 bases, leaving 11 bases between the germline ends. The CDR3 has 14 amino acids. CDR1 and CDR2 from the germline V gene are MNHEY and SVGAGI. This CDR3 reads CASSYGGGRETQYF. Here the CDR3 DNA reads TGTGCCAGCAGTTACGGGGGCGGGAGAGAGACCCAGTACTTC.

This chain links TRBV4-2 with TRBJ2-1, with 10 bases that match TRBD2. Trimming at V came to 0 bases and at J to 10 bases, leaving 6 bases not matched to a gene. Germline loops: CDR1 LGHNA, CDR2 YNFKEQ. This CDR3 is 15 amino acids long. CDR3 coding DNA: TGTGCCAGCAGCCAAGACTATATGGGACTAGCGGAGCAGTTCTTC. It is translated as CASSQDYMGLAEQFF.

The V call is TRBV18, the J call TRBJ2-7, with 9 bases aligning to TRBD1. Germline CDR1 and CDR2: KGHSH and LQKENI. V trimming: 4 bases; J trimming: 3 bases; junction bases outside the gene matches: 7. The CDR3 covers 15 residues. CDR3 protein: CASSRLRQGVYEQYF. The CDR3 DNA reads TGTGCCAGCTCACGACTAAGACAGGGGGTCTACGAGCAGTACTTC.

The V call is TRBV20-1, the J call TRBJ2-3; 10 bases align to TRBD2. Trimming took 3 bases from V and 10 from J; bases not matched to a gene: 7. The CDR3 contains 13 residues. The germline V gene encodes CDR1 DFQATT and CDR2 SNEGSKA (reference sequence). Written as DNA, the CDR3 is TGCAGTGCTAGTGAAGCGGGGGGGCAATCGCAGTATTTT. Protein product: CSASEAGGQSQYF.

The chain carries TRBV7-9 and TRBJ1-1; TRBD1 might be the D (5 bases). CDR1 is SEHNR and CDR2 is FQNEAQ in the germline V gene (reference sequence). The CDR3 totals 13 residues. Trimming shortened V by 1 base and J by 11 bases, and 14 bases separated the two germline ends. CDR3 region: CASSLGGAPAAFF. The DNA for the CDR3 is TGTGCCAGCAGCTTAGGGGGCGCCCCTGCTGCTTTCTTT. Full variable domain (remainder filled in from reference TRBV7-9 and TRBJ1-1): DTGVSQNPRHKITKRGQNVTFRCDPISEHNRLYWYRQTLGQGPEFLTYFQNEAQLEKSRLLSDRFSAERPKGSFSTLEIQRTEQGDSAMYLCASSLGGAPAAFFGQGTRLTVV.